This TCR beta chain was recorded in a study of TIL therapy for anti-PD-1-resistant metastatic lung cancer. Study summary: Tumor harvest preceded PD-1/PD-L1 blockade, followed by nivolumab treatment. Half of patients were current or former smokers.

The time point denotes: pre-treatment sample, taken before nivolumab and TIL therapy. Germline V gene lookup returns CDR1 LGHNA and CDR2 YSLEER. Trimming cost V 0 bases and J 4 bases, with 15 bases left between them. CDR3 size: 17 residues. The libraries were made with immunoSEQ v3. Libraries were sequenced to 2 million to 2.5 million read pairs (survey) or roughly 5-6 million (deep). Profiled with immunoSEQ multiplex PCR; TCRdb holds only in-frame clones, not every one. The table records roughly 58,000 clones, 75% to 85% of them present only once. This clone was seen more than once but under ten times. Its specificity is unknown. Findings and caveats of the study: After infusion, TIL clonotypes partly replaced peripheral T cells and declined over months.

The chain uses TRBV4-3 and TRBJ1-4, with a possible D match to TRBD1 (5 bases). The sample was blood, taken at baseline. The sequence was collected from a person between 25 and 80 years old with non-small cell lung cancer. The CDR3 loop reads CASSQDLARTSNEKLFF. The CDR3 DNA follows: TGCGCCAGCAGCCAAGACCTGGCCAGGACAAGTAATGAAAAACTGTTTTTT.